This T cell receptor (beta chain) was retrieved from a study of early T cells in non-severe SARS-CoV-2 infection. The overall study: Sequencing used unsorted whole-blood bulk RNA, so chains lack pairing.

General observations from the study: Private and CD4 specificities were missed by VDJdb matching, which favored anti-spike CD8 responses.

This clonotype has at least ten counts. Antigen: not known. TCRdb re-called the 5' RACE reads with MiXCR, one entry per CDR3 protein. This table has about 25,000 distinct CDR3 sequences, around 5.8% appearing once. Trimming left V 7 bases short and J 4 bases short, with 14 bases between. The CDR3 sequence is 14 residues long. This chain uses TRBV12-3 or TRBV12-4 with TRBJ2-1; unclear D gene. The receptor was derived from an adult who was a healthcare worker with PCR-confirmed SARS-CoV-2 infection or an uninfected control (not recorded which). Sequences were obtained from whole blood. In DNA form, the CDR3 reads TGTGCCAGCACCCCCTCGGGCCGGTACAATGAGCAGTTCTTC. This encodes CASTPSGRYNEQFF.